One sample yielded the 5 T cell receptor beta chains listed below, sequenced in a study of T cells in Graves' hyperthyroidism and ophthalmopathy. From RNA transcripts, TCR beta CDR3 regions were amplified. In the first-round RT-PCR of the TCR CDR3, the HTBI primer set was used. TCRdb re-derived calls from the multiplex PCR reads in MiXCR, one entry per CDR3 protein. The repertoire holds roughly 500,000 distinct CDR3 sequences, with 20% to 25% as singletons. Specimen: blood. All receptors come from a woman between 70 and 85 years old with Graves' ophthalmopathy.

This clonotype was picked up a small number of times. In nucleotides, the CDR3 is TGTGCCTGTGCAGGGGTGACCCTTGGAGCTTTCTTT. Translating gives CACAGVTLGAFF. The chain combines TRBV30 with TRBJ1-1; weak D call: TRBD1 (6 bases). The CDR3 is 12 residues long. V lost 6 bases to trimming and J lost 10 bases, with 18 bases between them. Germline CDR1 is GTSNPN and CDR2 is SVGIG (reference sequence).

The CDR3 region has the DNA TGCGCCAGCACCTGGAGGGACACTAACACCGGGGAGCTGTTTTTT. It codes for CASTWRDTNTGELFF. This rearrangement joins TRBV5-1 to TRBJ2-2; either TRBD1 or TRBD2 may fit D (6 bases each). This CDR3 is 15 amino acids long. Trimming took 6 bases from V and 2 from J, leaving 14 bases between them. The germline V gene encodes CDR1 SGHRS and CDR2 YFSETQ.

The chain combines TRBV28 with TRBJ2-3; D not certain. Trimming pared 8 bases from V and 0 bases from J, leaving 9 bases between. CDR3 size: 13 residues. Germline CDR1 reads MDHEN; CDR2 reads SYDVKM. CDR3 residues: CASENGSTDTQYF. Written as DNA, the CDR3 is TGTGCCAGCGAGAATGGAAGCACAGATACGCAGTATTTT. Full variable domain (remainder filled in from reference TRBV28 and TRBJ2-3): DVKVTQSSRYLVKRTGEKVFLECVQDMDHENMFWYRQDPGLGLRLIYFSYDVKMKEKGDIPEGYSVSREKKERFSLILESASTNQTSMYLCASENGSTDTQYFGPGTRLTVL.

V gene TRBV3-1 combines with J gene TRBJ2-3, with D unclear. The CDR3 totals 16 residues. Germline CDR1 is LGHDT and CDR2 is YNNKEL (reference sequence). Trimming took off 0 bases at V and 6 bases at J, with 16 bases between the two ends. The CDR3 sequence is CASSQDSFGWVDTQYF. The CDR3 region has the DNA TGTGCCAGCAGCCAAGATAGTTTCGGGTGGGTGGATACGCAGTATTTT.

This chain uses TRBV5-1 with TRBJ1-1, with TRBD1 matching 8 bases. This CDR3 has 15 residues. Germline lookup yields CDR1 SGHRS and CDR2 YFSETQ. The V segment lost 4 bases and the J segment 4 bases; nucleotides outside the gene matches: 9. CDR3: CASSGGATGATEAFF. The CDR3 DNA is TGCGCCAGCAGCGGGGGGGCGACAGGGGCCACTGAAGCTTTCTTT.